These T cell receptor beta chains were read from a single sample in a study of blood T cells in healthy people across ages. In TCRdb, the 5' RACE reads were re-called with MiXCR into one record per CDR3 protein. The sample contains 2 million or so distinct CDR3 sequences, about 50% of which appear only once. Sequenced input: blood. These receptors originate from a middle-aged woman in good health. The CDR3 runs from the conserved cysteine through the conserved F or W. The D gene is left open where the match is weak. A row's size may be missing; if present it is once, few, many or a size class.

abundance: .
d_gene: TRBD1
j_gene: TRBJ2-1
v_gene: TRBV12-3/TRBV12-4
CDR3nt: TGTGCCAGCAGTCATCGGACAGGGAAGGATGAGCAGTTCTTC
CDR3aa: CASSHRTGKDEQFF

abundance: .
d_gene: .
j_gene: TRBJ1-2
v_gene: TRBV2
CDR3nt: TGTGCCAGCACTCCGGTGGGGAACGGATATGGCTACACCTTC
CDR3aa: CASTPVGNGYGYTF

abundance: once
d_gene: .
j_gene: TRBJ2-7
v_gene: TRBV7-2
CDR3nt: TGTGCCAGCAGCTTATTTCTTGGACAGTCCTGGGAGCAGTACTTC
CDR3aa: CASSLFLGQSWEQYF

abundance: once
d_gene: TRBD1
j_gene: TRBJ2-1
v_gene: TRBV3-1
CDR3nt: TGTGCCAGCAGGGGGACAGGGAGAAGCAGATACAATGAGCAGTTCTTC
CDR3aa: CASRGTGRSRYNEQFF

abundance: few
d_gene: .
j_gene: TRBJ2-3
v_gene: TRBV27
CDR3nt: TGTGCCAGCAGTTTTGGGGGGCTCCCTTCTGGGACAGATACGCAGTATTTT
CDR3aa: CASSFGGLPSGTDTQYF

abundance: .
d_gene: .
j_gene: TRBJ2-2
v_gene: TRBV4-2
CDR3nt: TGTGCCAGCAGCCAAGCCCACTTATTCGCGAACACCGGGGAGCTGTTTTTT
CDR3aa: CASSQAHLFANTGELFF

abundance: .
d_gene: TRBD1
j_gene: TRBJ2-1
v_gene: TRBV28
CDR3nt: TGTGCCAGCAGTTTTCGGGGGACAGGCCACAATGAGCAGTTCTTC
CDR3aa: CASSFRGTGHNEQFF

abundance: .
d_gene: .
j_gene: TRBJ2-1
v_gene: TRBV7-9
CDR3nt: TGTGCCAGCAGCTTAGTGCAGGGAGGCAATGAGCAGTTCTTC
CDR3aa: CASSLVQGGNEQFF

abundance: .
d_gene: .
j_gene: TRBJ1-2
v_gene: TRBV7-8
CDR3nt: TGTGCCAGCAGCCAAGGGAGTCCCTATTGCTACACCTTC
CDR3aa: CASSQGSPYCYTF

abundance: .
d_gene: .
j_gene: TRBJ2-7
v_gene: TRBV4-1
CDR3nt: TGCGCCAGCAGCCGGACGACTAGGACAGATGCCTACAAGCAGTACTTC
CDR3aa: CASSRTTRTDAYKQYF

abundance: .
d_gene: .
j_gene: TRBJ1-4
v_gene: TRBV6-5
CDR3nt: TGTGCCAGCAGCCGAGGCTGGGGGGCAACTAATGAAAAACTGTTTTTT
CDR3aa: CASSRGWGATNEKLFF

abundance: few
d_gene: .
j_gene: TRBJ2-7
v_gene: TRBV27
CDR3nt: TGTGCCAGCAGTTTATCGCAGGACCACGAGCAGTACTTC
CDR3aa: CASSLSQDHEQYF

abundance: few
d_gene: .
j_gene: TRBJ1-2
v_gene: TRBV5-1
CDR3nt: TGCGCCAGCAGCTTATTTCGTGGGACAAGGGGCGTTTATGGCTACACCTTC
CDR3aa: CASSLFRGTRGVYGYTF

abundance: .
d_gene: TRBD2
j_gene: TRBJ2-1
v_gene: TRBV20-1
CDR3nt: TGCAGTTTAGCCCTAGCGGGGGGGAATGAGCAGTTCTTC
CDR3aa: CSLALAGGNEQFF

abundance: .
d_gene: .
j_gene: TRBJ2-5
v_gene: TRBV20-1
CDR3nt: TGCAGTGCTAAGGAAGGGGGACGGAGCCAAGAGACCCAGTACTTC
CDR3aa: CSAKEGGRSQETQYF

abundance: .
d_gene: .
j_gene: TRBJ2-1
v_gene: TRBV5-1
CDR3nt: TGCGCCAGCAGCTTCCGGGACTCTCTCGACGAGCAGTTCTTC
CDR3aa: CASSFRDSLDEQFF

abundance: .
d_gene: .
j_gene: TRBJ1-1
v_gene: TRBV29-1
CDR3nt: TGCAGCGTTCCCCGGGGAGGGGTGTTGGCTGAAGCTTTCTTT
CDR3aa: CSVPRGGVLAEAFF

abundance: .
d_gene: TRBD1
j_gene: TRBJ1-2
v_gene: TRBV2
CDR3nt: TGTGCCAGCAGTGAAGAAGGGACAGGGTATGGCTACACCTTC
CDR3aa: CASSEEGTGYGYTF

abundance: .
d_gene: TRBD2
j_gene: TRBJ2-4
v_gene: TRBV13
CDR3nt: TGTGCCAGCAGCGCCACCGGGACTAAAAAAAACATTCAGTACTTC
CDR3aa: CASSATGTKKNIQYF

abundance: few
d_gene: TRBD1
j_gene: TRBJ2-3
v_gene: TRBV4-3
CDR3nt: TGCGCCAGCAGCCAAGTTTTCTCCGGGGACAGAAACACAGATACGCAGTATTTT
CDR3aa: CASSQVFSGDRNTDTQYF

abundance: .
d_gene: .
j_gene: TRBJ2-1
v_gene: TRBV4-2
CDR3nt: TGTGCCAGCAGCTCCACCAGGGGCTACAATGGGCAGTTCTTC
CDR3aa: CASSSTRGYNGQFF

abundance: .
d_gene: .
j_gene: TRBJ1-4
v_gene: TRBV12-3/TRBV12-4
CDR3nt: TGTGCCAGCAGTTTAGCTGAAGGATTTAATGAAAAACTGTTTTTT
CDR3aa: CASSLAEGFNEKLFF

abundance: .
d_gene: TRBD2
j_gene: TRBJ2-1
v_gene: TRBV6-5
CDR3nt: TGTGCCAGCAGTTACTCGGTGGGACTAATCTCCTACAATGAGCAGTTCTTC
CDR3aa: CASSYSVGLISYNEQFF

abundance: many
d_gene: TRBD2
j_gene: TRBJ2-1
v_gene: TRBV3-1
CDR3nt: TGTGCCAGCAGCCAACTAGCGGGGGTCAGAAATGAGCAGTTCTTC
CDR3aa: CASSQLAGVRNEQFF

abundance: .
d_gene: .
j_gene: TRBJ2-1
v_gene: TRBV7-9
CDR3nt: TGTGCCAGCAGCCGGACAGATTACAATGAGCAGTTCTTC
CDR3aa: CASSRTDYNEQFF

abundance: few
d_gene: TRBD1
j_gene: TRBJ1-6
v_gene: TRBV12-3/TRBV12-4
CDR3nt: TGTGCCAGCAGTATTCGACAGGGGCCTTTTTCACCCCTCCACTTT
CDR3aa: CASSIRQGPFSPLHF